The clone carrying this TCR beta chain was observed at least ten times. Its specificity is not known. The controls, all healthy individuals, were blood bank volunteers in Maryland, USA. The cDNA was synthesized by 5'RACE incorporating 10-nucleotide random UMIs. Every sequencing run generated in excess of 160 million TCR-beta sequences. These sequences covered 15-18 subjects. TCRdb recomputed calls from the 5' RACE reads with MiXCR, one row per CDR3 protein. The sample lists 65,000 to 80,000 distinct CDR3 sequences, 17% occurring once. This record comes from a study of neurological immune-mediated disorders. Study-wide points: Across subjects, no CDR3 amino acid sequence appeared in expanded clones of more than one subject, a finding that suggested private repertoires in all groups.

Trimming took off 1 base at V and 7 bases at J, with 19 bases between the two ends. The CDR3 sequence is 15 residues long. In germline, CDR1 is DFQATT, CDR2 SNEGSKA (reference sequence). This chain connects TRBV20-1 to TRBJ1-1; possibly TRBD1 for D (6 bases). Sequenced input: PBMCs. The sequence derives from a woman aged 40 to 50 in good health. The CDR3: CSARVNSGGADEAFF. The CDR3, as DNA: TGCAGTGCTAGAGTAAACTCGGGGGGGGCAGATGAAGCTTTCTTT.